The 20 T cell receptor beta chains in this list originate from one sample, sequenced in a study of T cells in Graves' hyperthyroidism and ophthalmopathy. The source material, RNA transcripts, was used to amplify TCR beta CDR3 regions. The primer set for the first-round RT-PCR of the TCR CDR3 was HTBI. TCRdb reprocessed the multiplex PCR reads via MiXCR and lists one record per CDR3 protein. Of roughly 570,000 distinct CDR3 sequences detected, 15% to 17% appear once; the ten largest clones hold about 7%. The specimen sequenced was blood. The source of these receptors is a woman between 25 and 40 years old with Graves' hyperthyroidism.

This clonotype came up a few times. V gene TRBV20-1 combines with J gene TRBJ2-2, with unresolved D. CDR1 is DFQATT and CDR2 is SNEGSKA in the germline V gene (reference sequence). V was trimmed by 0 bases and J by 2 bases, leaving 4 bases between them. CDR3 length: 13 amino acids. The CDR3 DNA reads as TGCAGTGCTAGAGAGGCCAACACCGGGGAGCTGTTTTTT. Residues: CSAREANTGELFF.

This clonotype came up a few times. This sequence joins TRBV7-2 and TRBJ1-4; 7 bases map to TRBD1. V shed 3 bases and J 8 bases; nucleotides not matched to a gene: 6. CDR3 length: 14 amino acids. CDR1 and CDR2 (germline): SGHTA, FQGNSA. The CDR3 protein is CASSLVGGWEKLFF. For the CDR3, the DNA is TGTGCCAGCAGCTTGGTAGGGGGCTGGGAAAAACTGTTTTTT. Full variable domain (missing parts from reference TRBV7-2 and TRBJ1-4): GAGVSQSPSNKVTEKGKDVELRCDPISGHTALYWYRQSLGQGLEFLIYFQGNSAPDKSGLPSDRFSAERTGGSVSTLTIQRTQQEDSAVYLCASSLVGGWEKLFFGSGTQLSVL.

This chain connects TRBV20-1 to TRBJ1-5; a weak D match, TRBD1 (5 bases). The CDR3 loop spans 15 amino acids. CDR1 is DFQATT and CDR2 is SNEGSKA in the germline V gene (reference sequence). V was clipped by 3 bases and J by 6 bases, with 18 bases between them. CDR3 DNA: TGCAGTGCTAGTGATCCGGGGGATTCGGGTCAGCCCCAGCATTTT. Translating gives CSASDPGDSGQPQHF.

This clonotype was recorded at least ten times. This sequence joins TRBV12-5 and TRBJ2-3; D might be TRBD2 (5 bases). Trimming cost V 1 base and J 5 bases, with 13 bases left between them. Germline CDR1 is LGHNT and CDR2 is FRNRAP. The length of the CDR3 is 15 residues. The CDR3 nucleotides are TGTGCTAGTGGTTTGGCTCTGGTAGCGTTAGATACGCAGTATTTT. It specifies CASGLALVALDTQYF.

The chain has TRBV3-1 and TRBJ1-1; 9 nucleotides agree with TRBD1. Looked up from germline, CDR1 is LGHDT and CDR2 is YNNKEL (reference sequence). After removal of 4 bases from V and 7 bases from J, the junction contained 10 bases not matched to a gene. The length of the CDR3 is 15 residues. The CDR3 reads CASSLTGTGTYEAFF. The CDR3 bases are TGTGCCAGCAGCCTTACCGGGACAGGGACTTATGAAGCTTTCTTT.

This clonotype has at least ten counts. V gene TRBV28 combines with J gene TRBJ2-1; TRBD2 agrees at 12 bases. There are 16 residues in the CDR3. Germline assignment: CDR1 MDHEN and CDR2 SYDVKM. J lost 5 bases, V lost 9 bases, and 11 bases had no gene match. In DNA, the CDR3 is TGTGCCAGTGGACTAGCGGGACGTTCCCCTAACAATGAGCAGTTCTTC. Protein: CASGLAGRSPNNEQFF.

There are many counts of this clonotype. The chain links TRBV30 to TRBJ2-1, with unresolved D. V shed 0 bases and J shed 4 bases, with 10 bases lying between them. The CDR3 sequence is 14 residues long. From germline, CDR1 is GTSNPN and CDR2 SVGIG (reference sequence). The CDR3 nucleotides are TGTGCCTGGAGTGTACGGGCACGTTACAATGAGCAGTTCTTC. Translated, it gives CAWSVRARYNEQFF.

This clonotype was observed many times. The V gene is TRBV3-1, the J gene TRBJ1-1; no definite D call. Trimming left V 5 bases short and J 1 base short, with 14 bases between. There are 15 residues in the CDR3. Germline-derived CDR1 and CDR2 are LGHDT and YNNKEL (reference sequence). DNA for the CDR3: TGTGCCAGCAGCTCCCAGGCGGGCGGGAACACTGAAGCTTTCTTT. Amino acid sequence: CASSSQAGGNTEAFF.

The table lists this clonotype with many counts. This chain uses TRBV2 with TRBJ2-2; no definite D call. There are 13 residues in the CDR3. The V end lost 8 bases, the J end lost 8 bases, and 15 bases lay between the germline ends. Germline assignment: CDR1 SNHLY and CDR2 FYNNEI. The CDR3 here is CASHDVSMGELFF. Written as DNA, the CDR3 is TGTGCCAGCCATGACGTCTCCATGGGGGAGCTGTTTTTT.

V and J are TRBV4-1 and TRBJ2-3; D may match TRBD1 or TRBD2 (5 bases each). Deletions cut 6 bases from V and 3 bases from J, with 16 bases between. Germline assignment: CDR1 MGHRA and CDR2 YSYEKL. The CDR3 is 15 amino acids. The CDR3 sequence: CASRPQGRRTDTQYF. CDR3 sequence (DNA): TGCGCCAGCAGACCTCAGGGACGACGGACAGATACGCAGTATTTT.

This clonotype was observed a few times. The V and J genes are TRBV14 and TRBJ1-2, with D possibly TRBD1 on 6 matching bases. From germline, CDR1 is SGHDN and CDR2 FVKESK. The CDR3 length is 15 residues. Trimming pared 1 base from V and 4 bases from J, leaving 13 bases between. The CDR3 coding sequence is TGTGCCAGCAGCCAAGGGGCGGGGGCCCCCTATGGCTACACCTTC. Amino acids: CASSQGAGAPYGYTF.

This chain links TRBV19 with TRBJ1-1, with D perhaps matching TRBD1 (5 bases). Deletions cut 7 bases from V and 3 bases from J, with 12 bases between. The CDR3 is made up of 13 amino acids. CDR1 is LNHDA, CDR2 SQIVND, per germline (reference sequence). The CDR3 DNA is TGTGCCAGTATGCAGGGAGGGTACACTGAAGCTTTCTTT. The encoded protein is CASMQGGYTEAFF.

The sample holds many counts of this clonotype. The V and J genes are TRBV11-2 and TRBJ2-3; 7 bases fit TRBD2. J gave up 3 bases and V 3 bases, and 3 bases lay outside the gene matches. CDR1 is SGHAT, CDR2 FQNNGV, per germline. CDR3 length: 14 amino acids. CDR3 loop: CASSLPGGTDTQYF. The CDR3 coding sequence is TGTGCCAGCAGCTTGCCGGGGGGTACAGATACGCAGTATTTT.

This clonotype was picked up many times. V usage is TRBV27 and J usage is TRBJ2-7; the D gene could be TRBD1 or TRBD2 (5 bases each). The germline V gene encodes CDR1 MNHEY and CDR2 SMNVEV (reference sequence). CDR3 length: 12 residues. The V and J ends lost 6 bases and 2 bases respectively, with 8 bases between them. CDR3 region: CASRGVPYEQYF. DNA of the CDR3: TGTGCCAGCAGGGGGGTCCCCTACGAGCAGTACTTC.

Many counts were recorded for this clonotype. The genes are TRBV7-3 and TRBJ2-1, with TRBD2 matching 7 bases. This CDR3 region has 15 residues. With V trimmed by 2 bases and J by 5 bases, 6 bases remained unmatched. Germline values: CDR1 SGHTA, CDR2 FQGTGA. In DNA, the CDR3 is TGTGCCAGCAGCTTATGGGCAAGCGGGGACAATGAGCAGTTCTTC. It specifies CASSLWASGDNEQFF. Together with reference TRBV7-3 and TRBJ2-1, the CDR3 gives the full variable domain: GAGVSQTPSNKVTEKGKYVELRCDPISGHTALYWYRQSLGQGPEFLIYFQGTGAADDSGLPNDRFFAVRPEGSVSTLKIQRTERGDSAVYLCASSLWASGDNEQFFGPGTRLTVL.

The chain recombines TRBV7-2 with TRBJ1-2; a weak D match, TRBD1 (5 bases). Between the trimmed V and J ends, which lost 6 bases and 5 bases, there was a span of 13 bases. In germline, CDR1 is SGHTA, CDR2 FQGNSA. This CDR3 comprises 13 residues. CDR3 amino acids: CASRQAGLYGYTF. CDR3 in DNA: TGTGCCAGCAGACAGGCGGGCTTGTATGGCTACACCTTC.

This clonotype showed up just a few times. The V gene is TRBV5-1, the J gene TRBJ1-4; 9 bases align to TRBD1. The V segment lost 4 bases and the J segment 8 bases; nucleotides outside the gene matches: 9. The germline CDR1 and CDR2 sequences are SGHRS and YFSETQ. CDR3 length equals 15 residues. CDR3 loop: CASSPDRGGREKLFF. DNA for the CDR3: TGCGCCAGCAGCCCGGACAGGGGCGGTAGGGAAAAACTGTTTTTT.

There are many counts of this clonotype. The V call is TRBV10-3, the J call TRBJ1-5; TRBD1 aligns across 8 bases. The CDR3 spans 15 residues. Germline CDR1 is ENHRY and CDR2 is SYGVKD. The J segment lost 2 bases and the V segment lost 5 bases, leaving 5 bases of the junction unmatched. CDR3 in DNA: TGTGCCATCAGTTCCGACAGGGGCGGCAATCAGCCCCAGCATTTT. The encoded protein is CAISSDRGGNQPQHF.

This clonotype came up a few times. The chain links TRBV6-1 to TRBJ2-1; 13 positions match TRBD2. This CDR3 comprises 15 residues. V was clipped by 5 bases and J by 9 bases; unmatched bases: 7. The germline gives CDR1 MNHNS, CDR2 SASEGT. The CDR3 sequence: CASSPRLAGGGEQFF. The CDR3 DNA follows: TGTGCCAGCAGTCCTAGACTAGCGGGAGGCGGTGAGCAGTTCTTC.

The table lists this clonotype with many counts. The genes are TRBV11-2 and TRBJ2-3, with 10 positions matching TRBD1. J was trimmed by 2 bases and V by 1 base; bases with no gene match: 9. There are 18 residues in the CDR3. Germline CDR1 and CDR2: SGHAT and FQNNGV. The CDR3 is CASSLAGRTGGVTDTQYF. The CDR3 DNA follows: TGTGCCAGCAGCTTAGCTGGGAGGACAGGGGGTGTCACAGATACGCAGTATTTT.